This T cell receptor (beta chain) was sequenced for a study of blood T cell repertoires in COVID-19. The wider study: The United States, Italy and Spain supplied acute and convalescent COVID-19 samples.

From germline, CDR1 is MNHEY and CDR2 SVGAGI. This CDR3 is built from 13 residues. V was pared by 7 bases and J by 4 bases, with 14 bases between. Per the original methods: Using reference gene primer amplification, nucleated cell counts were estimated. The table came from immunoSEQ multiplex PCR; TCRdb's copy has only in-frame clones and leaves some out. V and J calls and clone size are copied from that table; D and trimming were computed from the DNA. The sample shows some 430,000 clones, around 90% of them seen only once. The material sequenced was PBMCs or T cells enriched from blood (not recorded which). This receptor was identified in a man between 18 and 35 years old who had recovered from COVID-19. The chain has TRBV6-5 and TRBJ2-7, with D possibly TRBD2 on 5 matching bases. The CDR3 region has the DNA TGTGCCAGCATGGGTTTGCAGCGGTACGAGCAGTACTTC. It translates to CASMGLQRYEQYF.